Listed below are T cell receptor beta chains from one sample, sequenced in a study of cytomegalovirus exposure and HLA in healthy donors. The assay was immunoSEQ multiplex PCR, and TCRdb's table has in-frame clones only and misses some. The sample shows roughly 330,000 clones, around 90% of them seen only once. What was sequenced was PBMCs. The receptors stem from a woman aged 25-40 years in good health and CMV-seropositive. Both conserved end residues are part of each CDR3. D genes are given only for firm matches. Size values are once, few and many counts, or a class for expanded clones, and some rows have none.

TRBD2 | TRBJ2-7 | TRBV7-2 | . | CASSLWASGDYEQYF | TGTGCCAGCAGCTTATGGGCTAGCGGAGACTACGAGCAGTACTTC
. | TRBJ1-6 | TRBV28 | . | CASSLASYNSPLHF | TGTGCCAGCAGTTTAGCCTCCTATAATTCACCCCTCCACTTT
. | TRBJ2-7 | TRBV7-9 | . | CASSPPGLNYEQYF | TGTGCCAGCAGCCCTCCGGGACTGAACTACGAGCAGTACTTC
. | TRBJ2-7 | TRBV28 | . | CASSLTTYEQYF | TGTGCCAGCAGTCTTACGACCTACGAGCAGTACTTC
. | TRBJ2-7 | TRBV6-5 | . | CASSYSTGTYEQYF | TGTGCCAGCAGTTACTCGACAGGAACCTACGAGCAGTACTTC
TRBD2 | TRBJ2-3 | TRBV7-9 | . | CASSLTSGRGTDTQYF | TGTGCCAGCAGTCTTACTAGCGGAAGAGGGACAGATACGCAGTATTTT
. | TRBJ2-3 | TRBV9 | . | CASSVVGSTDTQYF | TGTGCCAGCAGCGTAGTGGGGAGCACAGATACGCAGTATTTT
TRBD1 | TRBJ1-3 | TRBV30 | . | CAWSGDSSSGNTIYF | TGTGCCTGGAGTGGGGACAGTTCCTCTGGAAACACCATATATTTT
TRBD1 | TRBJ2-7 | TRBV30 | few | CAWSAGQGLEQYF | TGTGCCTGGAGTGCGGGACAGGGACTCGAGCAGTACTTC
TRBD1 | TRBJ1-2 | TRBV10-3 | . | CAISRTGTEYGYTF | TGTGCCATCAGTAGAACCGGGACAGAGTATGGCTACACCTTC
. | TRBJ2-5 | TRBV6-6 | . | CASTDRQETQYF | TGTGCCAGCACGGATCGGCAAGAGACCCAGTACTTC
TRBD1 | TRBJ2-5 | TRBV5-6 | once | CASSEGQGYEETQYF | TGTGCCAGCAGCGAGGGACAGGGGTACGAAGAGACCCAGTACTTC
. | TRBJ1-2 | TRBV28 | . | CASSFPRIRGTGGYTF | TGTGCCAGCAGTTTCCCCCGAATCAGGGGAACAGGTGGCTACACCTTC
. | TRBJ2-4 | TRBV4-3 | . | CASSQATSLAKNIQYF | TGCGCCAGCAGCCAAGCGACCTCACTAGCCAAAAACATTCAGTACTTC
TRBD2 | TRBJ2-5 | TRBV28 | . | CASSRGTIQETQYF | TGTGCCAGCAGTCGAGGGACTATCCAAGAGACCCAGTACTTC
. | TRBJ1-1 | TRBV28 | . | CASSLWGPNKNTEAFF | TGTGCCAGCAGTTTATGGGGGCCCAACAAGAACACTGAAGCTTTCTTT
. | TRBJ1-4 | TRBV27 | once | CASSRGRGWEKLFF | TGTGCCAGCAGTCGCGGCAGGGGATGGGAAAAACTGTTTTTT
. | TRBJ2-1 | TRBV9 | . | CASSVAVFNEQFF | TGTGCCAGCAGCGTAGCCGTATTCAATGAGCAGTTCTTC
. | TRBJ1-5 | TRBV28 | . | CASLLGSGYSNQPQHF | TGTGCCAGCCTCCTAGGGTCAGGTTATAGCAATCAGCCCCAGCATTTT
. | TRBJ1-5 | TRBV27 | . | CASRDRNQPQHF | TGTGCCAGCAGGGACAGAAATCAGCCCCAGCATTTT
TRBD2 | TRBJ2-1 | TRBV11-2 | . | CASSQTSGRNNEQFF | TGTGCCAGCAGCCAGACTAGCGGGAGAAACAATGAGCAGTTCTTC
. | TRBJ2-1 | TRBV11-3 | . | CASSLRRYNEQFF | TGTGCCAGCAGCTTAAGAAGATACAATGAGCAGTTCTTC
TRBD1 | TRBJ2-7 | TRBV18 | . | CASSPRQGELSYEQYF | TGTGCCAGCTCACCGAGACAGGGAGAGCTCTCCTACGAGCAGTACTTC
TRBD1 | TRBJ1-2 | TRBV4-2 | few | CASSQVSGQGDGGYTF | TGTGCCAGCAGCCAAGTTTCCGGACAGGGGGATGGTGGCTACACCTTC
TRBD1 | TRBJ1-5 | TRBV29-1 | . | CSVAGGGDQPQHF | TGCAGCGTTGCAGGGGGCGGGGATCAGCCCCAGCATTTT
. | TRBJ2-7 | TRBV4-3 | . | CASSQAGSGTYEQYF | TGCGCCAGCAGCCAAGCGGGTAGCGGAACCTACGAGCAGTACTTC
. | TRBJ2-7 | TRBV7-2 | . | CASSLVNSGEQYF | TGTGCCAGCAGCTTAGTCAACTCGGGGGAGCAGTACTTC
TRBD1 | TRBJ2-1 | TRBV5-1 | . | CASCTGTGGFNEQFF | TGCGCCAGCTGCACCGGGACAGGGGGCTTCAATGAGCAGTTCTTC
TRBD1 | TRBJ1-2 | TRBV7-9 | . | CASSLKQGAVYGYTF | TGTGCCAGCAGCTTGAAACAGGGGGCGGTCTATGGCTACACCTTC
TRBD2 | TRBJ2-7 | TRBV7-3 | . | CASSRLAGEGYEQYF | TGTGCCAGCAGCCGACTAGCGGGAGAAGGGTACGAGCAGTACTTC
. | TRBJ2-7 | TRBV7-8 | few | CASSLGGRTYEQYF | TGTGCCAGCAGCTTAGGAGGTCGGACCTACGAGCAGTACTTC
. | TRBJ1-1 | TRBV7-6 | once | CASSLGGENTEAFF | TGTGCCAGCAGCTTGGGGGGGGAAAACACTGAAGCTTTCTTT
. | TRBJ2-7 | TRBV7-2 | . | CASSDNTGSYEQYF | TGTGCCAGCAGCGACAACACAGGATCCTACGAGCAGTACTTC